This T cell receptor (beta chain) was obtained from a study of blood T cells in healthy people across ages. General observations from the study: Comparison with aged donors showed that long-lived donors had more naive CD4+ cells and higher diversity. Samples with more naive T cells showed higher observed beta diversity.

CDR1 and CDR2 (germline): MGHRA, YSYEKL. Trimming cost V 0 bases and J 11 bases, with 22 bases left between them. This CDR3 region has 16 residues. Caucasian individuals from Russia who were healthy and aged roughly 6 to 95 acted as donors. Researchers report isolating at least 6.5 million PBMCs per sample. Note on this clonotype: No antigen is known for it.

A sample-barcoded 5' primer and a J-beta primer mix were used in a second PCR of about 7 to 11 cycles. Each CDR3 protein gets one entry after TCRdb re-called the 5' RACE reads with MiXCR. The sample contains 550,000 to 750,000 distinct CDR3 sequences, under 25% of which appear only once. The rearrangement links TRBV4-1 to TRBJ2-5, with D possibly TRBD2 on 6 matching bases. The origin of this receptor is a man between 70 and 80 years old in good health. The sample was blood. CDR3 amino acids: CASSQDRGRPGREQYF. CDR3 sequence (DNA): TGCGCCAGCAGCCAAGATCGAGGGAGGCCGGGTAGAGAGCAGTACTTC.